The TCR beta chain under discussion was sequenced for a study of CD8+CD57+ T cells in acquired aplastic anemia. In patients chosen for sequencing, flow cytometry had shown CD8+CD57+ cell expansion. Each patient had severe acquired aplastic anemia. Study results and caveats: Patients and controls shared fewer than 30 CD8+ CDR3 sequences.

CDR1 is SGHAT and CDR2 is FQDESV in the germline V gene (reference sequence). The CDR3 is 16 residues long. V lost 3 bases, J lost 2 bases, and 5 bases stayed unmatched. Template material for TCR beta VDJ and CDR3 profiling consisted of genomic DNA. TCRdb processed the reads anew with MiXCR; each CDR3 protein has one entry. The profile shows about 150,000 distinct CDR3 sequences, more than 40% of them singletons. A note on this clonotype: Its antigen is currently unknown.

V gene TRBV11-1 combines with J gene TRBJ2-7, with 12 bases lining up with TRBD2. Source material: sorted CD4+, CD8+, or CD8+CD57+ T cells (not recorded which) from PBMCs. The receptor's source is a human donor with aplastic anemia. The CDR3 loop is CASSLALAGGTYEQYF. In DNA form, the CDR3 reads TGTGCCAGCAGCTTGGCACTAGCGGGAGGCACCTACGAGCAGTACTTC.